The T cell receptor beta chain under discussion was sequenced for a study of identical twins. As for this clonotype: No antigen is known for it.

Study-wide results and limits: Conclusions were drawn cross-sectionally by statistical analysis, without following the same donors.

Trimming took off 5 bases at V and 7 bases at J, with 14 bases between the two ends. This CDR3 has 14 residues. Per the germline V gene, CDR1 is SGHAT and CDR2 is FQNNGV. Template switching supplied a universal primer site; unique molecular identifiers were carried on the cDNA. TCRdb reprocessed the 5' RACE reads via MiXCR and lists one record per CDR3 protein. The table has around 510,000 distinct CDR3 sequences, approximately 14% seen once. These same data were also listed under a study on yellow fever vaccine responses in identical twins. This second study notes: Twins reportedly showed a vaccine T cell response that seemed partly convergent and partly personalized.

The TCR comes from a woman younger than 30 in good health. The genes are TRBV11-2 and TRBJ2-2; possible D gene TRBD1, 6 bases. The sequencing input was CD4+ T cells sorted from blood. Written as DNA, the CDR3 is TGTGCCAGCAGCCCTACAGGGAAGCACGGGGAGCTGTTTTTT. This translates into CASSPTGKHGELFF.